The sequence of this T cell receptor (beta chain) was determined in a study of blood T cell repertoires in COVID-19. Sequencing used immunoSEQ multiplex PCR; TCRdb keeps in-frame clones, though not all of them. Of about 190,000 clones in the sample, roughly 86% are singletons; the top ten hold approximately 5.1%. Germline V gene data show CDR1 as MNHEY and CDR2 as SVGAGI. The CDR3 length is 16 residues. The trim removed 4 bases at V and 0 bases at J, leaving 5 bases unmatched. Material: peripheral blood. The gene calls are TRBV6-5 and TRBJ1-3; 8 nucleotides agree with TRBD1. The receptor was isolated from a woman between 70 and 85 years old with active or convalescent COVID-19. DNA of the CDR3: TGTGCCAGCAGTTCTCAACAGGGGGTCTCTGGAAACACCATATATTTT. It yields the protein CASSSQQGVSGNTIYF.